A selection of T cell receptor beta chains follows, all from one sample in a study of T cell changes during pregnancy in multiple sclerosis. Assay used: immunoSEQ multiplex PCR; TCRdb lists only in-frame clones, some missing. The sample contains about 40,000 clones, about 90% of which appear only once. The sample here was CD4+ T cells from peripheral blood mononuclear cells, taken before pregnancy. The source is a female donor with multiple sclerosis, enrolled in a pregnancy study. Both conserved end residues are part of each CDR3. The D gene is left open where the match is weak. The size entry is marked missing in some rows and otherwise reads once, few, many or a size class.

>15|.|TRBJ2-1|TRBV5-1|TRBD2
TGCGCCAGCAGCTTGCGGGAAGCGGGGGGGAATGAGCAGTTCTTC
CASSLREAGGNEQFF
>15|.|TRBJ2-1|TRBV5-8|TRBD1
TGTGCCAGCAGCTCGACAGGGTTTCTACGCAATGAGCAGTTCTTC
CASSSTGFLRNEQFF
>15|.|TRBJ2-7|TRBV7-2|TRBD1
TGTGCCAGCAGCCCGAGGACAGGGACACCCTACGAGCAGTACTTC
CASSPRTGTPYEQYF
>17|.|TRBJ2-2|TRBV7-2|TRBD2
TGTGCCAGCAGCCTCCCTTTTAGCGGGCGGAACACCGGGGAGCTGTTTTTT
CASSLPFSGRNTGELFF
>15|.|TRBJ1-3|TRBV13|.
TGTGCCAGCAGCTTAGGCGGGTCCTCTGGAAACACCATATATTTT
CASSLGGSSGNTIYF
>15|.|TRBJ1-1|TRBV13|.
TGTGCCAGCAGCTTAGGGGGCCCCGGGGGGCCTGAAGCTTTCTTT
CASSLGGPGGPEAFF
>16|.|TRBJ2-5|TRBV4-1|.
TGCGCCAGCAGCCAAGATCGAGGGGGGGGCCAAGAGACCCAGTACTTC
CASSQDRGGGQETQYF
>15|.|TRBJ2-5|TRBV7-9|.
TGTGCCAGCAGCTTTGGGACTTTGGGGGTGGAGACCCAGTACTTC
CASSFGTLGVETQYF
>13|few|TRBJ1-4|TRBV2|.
TGTGCCAGCAAGGCAGGCATTAATGAAAAACTGTTTTTT
CASKAGINEKLFF
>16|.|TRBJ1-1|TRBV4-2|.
TGTGCCAGCAGCCAAGATTTGGGCACCCTAAACGCTGAAGCTTTCTTT
CASSQDLGTLNAEAFF
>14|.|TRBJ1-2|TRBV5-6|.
TGTGCCAGCAGCTTGGACAGGCGAAACTATGGCTACACCTTC
CASSLDRRNYGYTF
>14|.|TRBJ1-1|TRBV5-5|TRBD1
TGTGCCAGCGAGGTGGGGACAGCGAACACTGAAGCTTTCTTT
CASEVGTANTEAFF
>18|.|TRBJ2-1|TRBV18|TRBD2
TGTGCCAGCTCACCACTCACCGGGACTAGCGGGCGGAGGAATGAGCAGTTCTTC
CASSPLTGTSGRRNEQFF
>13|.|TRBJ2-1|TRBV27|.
TGTGCCAGCAGACGGACAGCGAGCAATGAGCAGTTCTTC
CASRRTASNEQFF
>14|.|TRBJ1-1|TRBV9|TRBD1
TGTGCCAGCAGCTACAGGGGCGAAGGCACTGAAGCTTTCTTT
CASSYRGEGTEAFF
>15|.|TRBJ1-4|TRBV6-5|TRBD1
TGTGCCAGCAGGAAAACAGGGGACCGTAGTGAAAAACTGTTTTTT
CASRKTGDRSEKLFF
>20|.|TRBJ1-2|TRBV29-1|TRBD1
TGCAGCGTTGAAAAGAGGTTGGCGTTCCGGACAGGTGATACTAACTATGGCTACACCTTC
CSVEKRLAFRTGDTNYGYTF
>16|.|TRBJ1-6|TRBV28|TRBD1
TGTGCCATCAAACAGACCGGGACAGGGTTTAATTCACCCCTCCACTTT
CAIKQTGTGFNSPLHF
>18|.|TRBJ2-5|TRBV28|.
TGTGCCAGCAGTTTGGGATCCGCAGGGTCATACATGAAAGAGACCCAGTACTTC
CASSLGSAGSYMKETQYF
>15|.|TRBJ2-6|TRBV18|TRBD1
TGTGCCAGCTCACAGGACAGGGCGGGGGCCAACGTCCTGACTTTC
CASSQDRAGANVLTF
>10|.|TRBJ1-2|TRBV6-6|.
TGTGCCACCGCGAGATATGGCTACACCTTC
CATARYGYTF
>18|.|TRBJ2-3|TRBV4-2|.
TGTGCCAGCAGCCAAGCAGCTAGCGCCCTATCTAGCACAGATACGCAGTATTTT
CASSQAASALSSTDTQYF
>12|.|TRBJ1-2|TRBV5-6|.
TGTGCCAGCTCAACAGTGGACTATGGCTACACCTTC
CASSTVDYGYTF
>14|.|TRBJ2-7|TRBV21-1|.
TGTGCCAGCAGCAAAGAGGAGTTCACCTACGAGCAGTACTTC
CASSKEEFTYEQYF
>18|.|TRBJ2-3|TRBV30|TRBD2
TGTGCCTGGCGGGCACTAGCGGGGGGCCAGCGTGGAACAGATACGCAGTATTTT
CAWRALAGGQRGTDTQYF
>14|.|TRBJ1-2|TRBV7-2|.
TGTGCCAGCAGCCAAAAGACAGGCTGGTATGGCTACACCTTC
CASSQKTGWYGYTF
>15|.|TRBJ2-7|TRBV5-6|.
TGTGCCAGCAGCTTGTCAGGGAAGGTCGCCTACGAGCAGTACTTC
CASSLSGKVAYEQYF
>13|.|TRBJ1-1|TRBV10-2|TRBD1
TGCGCCAGCAGTGAACCAGGGGGGACTGAAGCTTTCTTT
CASSEPGGTEAFF
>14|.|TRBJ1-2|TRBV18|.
TGTGCCAGCTCACTAGAGTACGGAGGAGATGGCTACACCTTC
CASSLEYGGDGYTF
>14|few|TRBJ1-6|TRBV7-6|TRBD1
TGTGCCAGCAGCTCGACAGGGGATAATTCACCCCTCCACTTT
CASSSTGDNSPLHF
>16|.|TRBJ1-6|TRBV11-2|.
TGTGCCAGCAGCCTAGGGGCAGGGACCTATAATTCACCCCTCCACTTT
CASSLGAGTYNSPLHF
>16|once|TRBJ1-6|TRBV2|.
TGTGCCAGCCGGAGACAGCCGAGCTCCTATAATTCACCCCTCCACTTT
CASRRQPSSYNSPLHF
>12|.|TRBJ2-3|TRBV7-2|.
TGTGCCAGCAGCTTAGACCGGGGTCTCCAGTATTTT
CASSLDRGLQYF
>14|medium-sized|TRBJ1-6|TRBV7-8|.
TGTGCCAGCAGCTTCCGGACAGACAATTCACCCCTCCACTTT
CASSFRTDNSPLHF
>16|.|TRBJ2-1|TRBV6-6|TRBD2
TGTGCCAGCAGCGGTTGGGGCGGGGGGGCTAGGAATGAGCAGTTCTTC
CASSGWGGGARNEQFF
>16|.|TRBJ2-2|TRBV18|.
TGTGCCAGCTCACCCCCCTCAGGGCTCGGGACCGGGGAGCTGTTTTTT
CASSPPSGLGTGELFF
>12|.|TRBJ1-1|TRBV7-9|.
TGTGCCAGCAGTCCCACCCGGGGTGAAGCTTTCTTT
CASSPTRGEAFF
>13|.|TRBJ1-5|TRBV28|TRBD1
TGTGCCAGCAGGACAGGGCGTTTGGAGCCCCAGCATTTT
CASRTGRLEPQHF
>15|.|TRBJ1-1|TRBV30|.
TGTGCCTGGAGTCCGCTCGGACAGCTATTCACTGAAGCTTTCTTT
CAWSPLGQLFTEAFF
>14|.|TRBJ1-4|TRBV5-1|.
TGCGCCAGCAGCTTGGGCAGGGTTGCTGAAAAACTGTTTTTT
CASSLGRVAEKLFF
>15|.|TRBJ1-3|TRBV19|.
TGTGCCAGTAGTCATGACAGAAATCCTGGAAACACCATATATTTT
CASSHDRNPGNTIYF
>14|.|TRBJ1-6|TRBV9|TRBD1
TGTGCCAGCAGCGTAGCTCAGGGGGCTTCACCCCTCCACTTT
CASSVAQGASPLHF
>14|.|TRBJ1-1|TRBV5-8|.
TGTGCCAGCAGCTTTCGGGGGGGCGGCACTGAAGCTTTCTTT
CASSFRGGGTEAFF
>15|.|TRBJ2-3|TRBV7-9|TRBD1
TGTGCCAGCAGCTTACGGACAGGGGACACAGATACGCAGTATTTT
CASSLRTGDTDTQYF
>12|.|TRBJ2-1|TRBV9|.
TGTGCCAGCAGCGTAGGTAACAATGAGCAGTTCTTC
CASSVGNNEQFF
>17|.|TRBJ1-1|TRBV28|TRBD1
TGTGCCAGCACCTTCAGACCGGGACAGGGAGGGAACACTGAAGCTTTCTTT
CASTFRPGQGGNTEAFF
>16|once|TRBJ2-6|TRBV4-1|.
TGCGCCAGCAGCCGCCAACAGATAACCGGGGCCAACGTCCTGACTTTC
CASSRQQITGANVLTF
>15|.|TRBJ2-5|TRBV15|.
TGTGCCACCAGCAGGGACCTTTCGGGACAAGAGACCCAGTACTTC
CATSRDLSGQETQYF